The 20 T cell receptor beta chains below all came from one sample that was sequenced in a study of blood T cell repertoires in COVID-19. Produced via immunoSEQ multiplex PCR; TCRdb's table is partial and in-frame only. The sample lists hundreds of thousands of clones, around nine tenths occurring once. Sequences were obtained from PBMCs or T cells enriched from blood (not recorded which). All receptors derive from a woman aged 60-75 years who had recovered from COVID-19.

The chain joins TRBV9 to TRBJ2-1, with D hard to call. The CDR3 spans 16 residues. V was trimmed by 4 bases and J by 6 bases, leaving 20 bases between them. CDR1 SGDLS and CDR2 YYNGEE come from the germline V gene. CDR3 sequence: CASSPAAVGRSNEQFF. The CDR3 DNA sequence: TGTGCCAGCAGCCCAGCCGCGGTTGGCCGCTCCAATGAGCAGTTCTTC.

The chain combines TRBV7-9 with TRBJ1-3; D gene ambiguous. CDR3 length: 15 amino acids. Trimming took 1 base from V and 0 from J, leaving 7 bases between them. The germline gives CDR1 SEHNR, CDR2 FQNEAQ (reference sequence). As DNA, the CDR3 is TGTGCCAGCAGCTTAGTGCGGGTCTCTGGAAACACCATATATTTT. Its protein product is CASSLVRVSGNTIYF.

This chain uses TRBV9 with TRBJ2-5; D possibly corresponds to TRBD2 (6 bases). The CDR3 contains 16 residues. Deletions cut 4 bases from V and 2 bases from J, with 18 bases between. In germline, CDR1 is SGDLS, CDR2 YYNGEE. CDR3 nucleotide sequence: TGTGCCAGCAGCCTTACTGGGGCAGGGACTCAAGAGACCCAGTACTTC. It encodes CASSLTGAGTQETQYF.

The chain has TRBV6-5 and TRBJ2-7; TRBD1 agrees at 9 bases. Germline V gives CDR1 MNHEY, CDR2 SVGAGI. There are 15 residues in the CDR3. With V trimmed by 5 bases and J by 7 bases, 12 bases remained unmatched. Here the CDR3 DNA reads TGTGCCAGCAGTCCAGGGACAGGGAGTCTCAGGGAGCAGTACTTC. As protein: CASSPGTGSLREQYF.

The rearrangement uses TRBV2 and TRBJ1-2; no definite D call. The germline CDR1 and CDR2 sequences are SNHLY and FYNNEI. The V end lost 3 bases, the J end lost 4 bases, and 9 bases lay between the germline ends. The length of the CDR3 is 13 residues. The CDR3 region is CASSDTGSYGYTF. CDR3 sequence (DNA): TGTGCCAGCAGTGACACCGGGTCCTATGGCTACACCTTC.

V and J are TRBV14 and TRBJ1-1; D remains unclear. The CDR3 contains 12 residues. V was clipped by 6 bases and J by 8 bases, with 13 bases between them. Germline V gene sequence: CDR1 SGHDN, CDR2 FVKESK. CDR3 region: CASSTTVREAFF. In DNA, the CDR3 is TGTGCCAGCAGTACCACTGTTCGAGAAGCTTTCTTT. The whole variable domain, filled in from reference TRBV14 and TRBJ1-1, reads EAGVTQFPSHSVIEKGQTVTLRCDPISGHDNLYWYRRVMGKEIKFLLHFVKESKQDESGMPNNRFLAERTGGTYSTLKVQPAELEDSGVYFCASSTTVREAFFGQGTRLTVV.

The chain has TRBV20-1 and TRBJ2-2; 8 positions match TRBD2. Germline lookup yields CDR1 DFQATT and CDR2 SNEGSKA (reference sequence). The trim removed 3 bases at V and 6 bases at J, leaving 6 bases unmatched. The CDR3 is 14 residues long. The CDR3: CSASAGGAAGELFF. The CDR3 DNA sequence: TGCAGTGCTAGTGCCGGGGGGGCGGCCGGGGAGCTGTTTTTT.

This rearrangement joins TRBV2 to TRBJ2-3, with 8 bases that match TRBD2. The CDR3 length is 17 residues. Germline-derived CDR1 and CDR2 are SNHLY and FYNNEI. Trimming cost V 6 bases and J 3 bases; bases outside gene matches: 14. The CDR3 reads CASRALTGGARTDTQYF. Here the CDR3 DNA reads TGTGCCAGCAGGGCACTAACCGGGGGGGCCCGGACAGATACGCAGTATTTT.

The rearrangement joins TRBV10-3 to TRBJ2-1; 8 nucleotides line up with TRBD2. The V segment lost 8 bases and the J segment 0 bases; nucleotides outside the gene matches: 3. CDR1 is ENHRY and CDR2 is SYGVKD in the germline V gene. The CDR3 extends over 14 amino acids. CDR3 sequence reads: CAIQAGASYNEQFF. CDR3 DNA: TGTGCCATCCAAGCGGGGGCCTCCTACAATGAGCAGTTCTTC.

The chain links TRBV2 to TRBJ2-2, with a possible D match to TRBD1 (6 bases). The CDR3 length is 13 residues. V lost 6 bases and J 5 bases, leaving 10 bases between the germline ends. Germline-derived CDR1 and CDR2 are SNHLY and FYNNEI. For the CDR3, the DNA is TGTGCCAGCAGGCCCAGGGGTACCGGGGAGCTGTTTTTT. It encodes CASRPRGTGELFF.

This chain joins TRBV4-1 and TRBJ1-2; 9 bases map to TRBD1. The CDR3 is made up of 16 amino acids. The J segment lost 3 bases and the V segment lost 1 base, leaving 6 bases of the junction unmatched. Germline V CDR1 and CDR2: MGHRA, YSYEKL. The CDR3 sequence is CASSQVGTGTDYGYTF. The CDR3 DNA sequence: TGCGCCAGCAGCCAAGTTGGGACAGGGACGGACTATGGCTACACCTTC.

The chain has TRBV15 and TRBJ1-2; no reliable D call. V lost 2 bases to trimming and J lost 0 bases, with 4 bases between them. This CDR3 is 13 amino acids long. CDR1 is LNHNV, CDR2 YYDKDF, per germline (reference sequence). The CDR3 region has the DNA TGTGCCACCAGCAGATCATCTAACTATGGCTACACCTTC. The encoded protein is CATSRSSNYGYTF. Variable domain in full (rest from reference TRBV15 and TRBJ1-2): DAMVIQNPRYQVTQFGKPVTLSCSQTLNHNVMYWYQQKSSQAPKLLFHYYDKDFNNEADTPDNFQSRRPNTSFCFLDIRSPGLGDTAMYLCATSRSSNYGYTFGSGTRLTVV.

This chain links TRBV5-1 with TRBJ1-4; a weak D match, TRBD1 (5 bases). The V gene's germline CDR1 is SGHRS and CDR2 YFSETQ. V was shortened by 4 bases and J by 4 bases, with 23 bases between the two germline ends. The CDR3 has 18 residues. The CDR3 loop is CASSAAPADQGFNEKLFF. The CDR3 DNA is TGCGCCAGCAGCGCAGCCCCTGCGGACCAGGGTTTTAATGAAAAACTGTTTTTT. The full variable domain, completed using reference TRBV5-1 and TRBJ1-4, is KAGVTQTPRYLIKTRGQQVTLSCSPISGHRSVSWYQQTPGQGLQFLFEYFSETQRNKGNFPGRFSGRQFSNSRSEMNVSTLELGDSALYLCASSAAPADQGFNEKLFFGSGTQLSVL.

CDR3 protein: CASSPRTLAGENTGELFF. The CDR3 DNA reads as TGTGCCAGCTCACCACGTACATTAGCGGGGGAGAACACCGGGGAGCTGTTTTTT. J is TRBJ2-2 and V is TRBV18, with TRBD2 identical over 9 bases. The CDR3 runs 18 residues. From germline, CDR1 is KGHSH and CDR2 LQKENI. Unmatched junction bases numbered 7, after V lost 1 base and J lost 1 base.

This clone has just one count. This chain connects TRBV5-1 to TRBJ2-1; tentatively, D is TRBD1 (6 bases). There are 17 residues in the CDR3. Germline V lookup: CDR1 SGHRS, CDR2 YFSETQ. The V end was cut by 2 bases, the J end by 0 bases, with 15 bases between. The CDR3 DNA reads TGCGCCAGCAGCTTCCCGTTACAGGGCTCCTCCTACAATGAGCAGTTCTTC. It specifies CASSFPLQGSSYNEQFF.

The rearrangement links TRBV27 to TRBJ2-1, with TRBD1 identical over 8 bases. The CDR3 has 18 amino acids. V trimming: 5 bases; J trimming: 4 bases; junction bases outside the gene matches: 16. CDR1 is MNHEY and CDR2 is SMNVEV in the germline V gene (reference sequence). CDR3 bases: TGTGCCAGCAGTAGCACCGAGCTCGGACAGGGTCCGTACAATGAGCAGTTCTTC. The encoded protein is CASSSTELGQGPYNEQFF.

V usage is TRBV9 and J usage is TRBJ2-2, with D maybe TRBD2 (5 bases). This CDR3 contains 14 residues. CDR1 and CDR2 (germline): SGDLS, YYNGEE. V lost 0 bases and J lost 7, with 10 bases in between. The CDR3 protein is CASSVGGLGGELFF. CDR3 bases: TGTGCCAGCAGCGTAGGAGGGTTGGGCGGGGAGCTGTTTTTT.

In its sample, this clone was seen once. The chain is built from TRBV9 and TRBJ2-1; D not certain. CDR3 length equals 15 residues. V was clipped by 0 bases and J by 7 bases, with 14 bases between them. Germline CDR1 reads SGDLS; CDR2 reads YYNGEE. The CDR3 region has the DNA TGTGCCAGCAGCGTAGAGGCAATAGCTATAAATGAGCAGTTCTTC. Its protein product is CASSVEAIAINEQFF.

V usage is TRBV29-1 and J usage is TRBJ1-2, with 10 bases that match TRBD1. The germline V gene has CDR1 SQVTM and CDR2 ANQGSEA. J gave up 2 bases and V 0 bases, and 9 bases lay outside the gene matches. The CDR3 covers 17 residues. Here the CDR3 reads CSVEESGTGEWNYGYTF. The CDR3 nucleotides read TGCAGCGTTGAAGAGAGTGGGACAGGGGAGTGGAACTATGGCTACACCTTC.

The CDR3 here is CASSFPQGAGGEKLFF. For the CDR3, the DNA is TGTGCCAGCAGCTTTCCTCAGGGGGCCGGAGGGGAAAAACTGTTTTTT. The J gene is TRBJ1-4, the V gene TRBV7-9; 8 bases agree with TRBD1. This CDR3 spans 16 amino acids. The trim removed 3 bases at V and 8 bases at J, leaving 11 bases unmatched. CDR1 and CDR2 from the germline V gene are SEHNR and FQNEAQ (reference sequence).